Presented here are 8 T cell receptor beta chains from one specimen sequenced in a study of T cell responses to AZD1222 COVID-19 vaccine. Measured with immunoSEQ multiplex PCR; TCRdb has only the in-frame clones, and not every one. Altogether 95,000 to 150,000 clones are present, over 75% being singletons, with the ten largest covering under 4%. The sequencing here drew on peripheral blood, taken on day 0 of AZD1222 vaccination. Source of these receptors: an adult in good health.

The chain is built from TRBV11-2 and TRBJ2-7, with TRBD1 identical over 7 bases. The V and J ends lost 1 base and 2 bases, in that order; junction bases with no gene match: 2. Germline CDR1 SGHAT, CDR2 FQNNGV. The CDR3 totals 14 residues. CDR3 protein: CASSLGQGAYEQYF. The CDR3 nucleotides read TGTGCCAGCAGCTTAGGGCAGGGGGCCTACGAGCAGTACTTC. Based on the CDR3 plus reference TRBV11-2 and TRBJ2-7, the full variable domain is EAGVAQSPRYKIIEKRQSVAFWCNPISGHATLYWYQQILGQGPKLLIQFQNNGVVDDSQLPKDRFSAERLKGVDSTLKIQPAKLEDSAVYLCASSLGQGAYEQYFGPGTRLTVT.

The rearrangement joins TRBV29-1 to TRBJ1-1, with a weak D call TRBD1 (6 bases). This CDR3 comprises 15 residues. V lost 6 bases, J lost 1 base, and 18 bases lay in between. In germline, CDR1 is SQVTM, CDR2 ANQGSEA. DNA of the CDR3: TGCAGCGTATACACCCAGGGGAGGGGGAACACTGAAGCTTTCTTT. It codes for CSVYTQGRGNTEAFF.

The chain has TRBV5-1 and TRBJ2-7; TRBD2 matches 9 bases. Germline CDR1 reads SGHRS; CDR2 reads YFSETQ. The trim removed 0 bases at V and 3 bases at J, leaving 4 bases unmatched. The CDR3 covers 15 residues. CDR3 loop: CASSLVLAGSYEQYF. As DNA, the CDR3 is TGCGCCAGCAGCTTGGTGCTAGCGGGAAGCTACGAGCAGTACTTC. Using reference TRBV5-1 and TRBJ2-7 for the parts outside the CDR3, the full variable domain is KAGVTQTPRYLIKTRGQQVTLSCSPISGHRSVSWYQQTPGQGLQFLFEYFSETQRNKGNFPGRFSGRQFSNSRSEMNVSTLELGDSALYLCASSLVLAGSYEQYFGPGTRLTVT.

A single count supports this clone. The chain has TRBV5-1 and TRBJ1-4; 9 nucleotides align to TRBD1. Trimming took 3 bases from V and 11 from J; bases not matched to a gene: 8. This CDR3 has 14 residues. Germline CDR1 is SGHRS and CDR2 is YFSETQ. The CDR3 sequence is CASSSEGDRDKLFF. The CDR3 DNA reads TGCGCCAGCAGCTCTGAAGGGGACAGGGATAAACTGTTTTTT. The full variable domain, rest sourced from reference TRBV5-1 and TRBJ1-4, is KAGVTQTPRYLIKTRGQQVTLSCSPISGHRSVSWYQQTPGQGLQFLFEYFSETQRNKGNFPGRFSGRQFSNSRSEMNVSTLELGDSALYLCASSSEGDRDKLFFGSGTQLSVL.

This chain links TRBV5-3 with TRBJ2-7, with D perhaps TRBD1 (5 bases). TRBV5-3 is annotated as an ORF whose role is uncertain. V was shortened by 2 bases and J by 2 bases, with 11 bases between the two germline ends. The CDR3 is made up of 14 amino acids. The CDR3, as DNA: TGTGCCAGAAGCTTTTTCAGGGCCCCCTACGAGCAGTACTTC. Amino acid sequence: CARSFFRAPYEQYF.

The chain links TRBV4-2 to TRBJ2-7; D gene uncertain. Trimming cost V 3 bases and J 6 bases, with 30 bases left between them. The CDR3 spans 19 residues. The V gene's germline CDR1 is LGHNA and CDR2 YNFKEQ. The CDR3 region is CASSQRLPTSEEPPFEQYF. CDR3 nucleotide sequence: TGTGCCAGCAGCCAGAGGCTCCCCACAAGCGAAGAGCCCCCCTTCGAGCAGTACTTC.

This chain joins TRBV5-6 and TRBJ1-1; no clear D. Trimming shortened V by 2 bases and J by 12 bases, and 14 bases separated the two germline ends. The germline V gene has CDR1 SGHDT and CDR2 YYEEEE. This CDR3 spans 12 amino acids. The DNA for the CDR3 is TGTGCCAGCAGCTTCAGTGGAGGCGGAACTTTCTTT. Encoded protein: CASSFSGGGTFF.

The chain carries TRBV29-1 and TRBJ1-1; D is possibly TRBD1 (5 bases). Germline values: CDR1 SQVTM, CDR2 ANQGSEA. The CDR3 runs to 14 residues. V was trimmed by 3 bases and J by 1 base, leaving 12 bases between them. The CDR3 bases are TGCAGCGTTGATAGTCGGGGCCAGAACACTGAAGCTTTCTTT. Its translation is CSVDSRGQNTEAFF.